A selection of T cell receptor beta chains follows, all from one sample in a study of cytomegalovirus exposure and HLA in healthy donors. Profiled with immunoSEQ multiplex PCR; TCRdb holds only in-frame clones, not every one. The table lists 150,000 to 200,000 clones, 70% to 90% of them singletons, with 6% to 9% in the top ten. The sample was PBMCs. Source of these receptors: a woman aged 25 to 45 in good health and CMV-seropositive. CDR3s include the opening cysteine and the closing phenylalanine or tryptophan. D genes are given only for firm matches. Rows may omit the clone size; those that give it use once, few, many or a size class.

>TRBV10-3|.|.|TRBJ2-7
TGTGCCATCAGTGTGCAGGGAGGATACGAGCAGTACTTC
CAISVQGGYEQYF
>TRBV6-6|few|.|TRBJ2-7
TGTGCCAGCAGTTACGGCTCCGGAGCCTACGAGCAGTACTTC
CASSYGSGAYEQYF
>TRBV10-3|.|TRBD2|TRBJ2-3
TGTGCCATCAGTGAGACTCCTAGCGGGGGGGCGAAAGATACGCAGTATTTT
CAISETPSGGAKDTQYF
>TRBV19|.|TRBD1|TRBJ1-3
TGTGCCAGTAGTCCCTTCCGGGACAGCTCTGGAAACACCATATATTTT
CASSPFRDSSGNTIYF
>TRBV5-1|.|.|TRBJ2-5
TGCGCCAGCAGCCCTTCTAACAGCCAAGAGACCCAGTACTTC
CASSPSNSQETQYF
>TRBV19|once|.|TRBJ2-1
TGTGCCAGTAGTAACAGCCAGAGTGAGCAGTTCTTC
CASSNSQSEQFF
>TRBV9|.|.|TRBJ2-3
TGTGCCAGCAGCGTAGGGACTGGGCGGCTCACAGATACGCAGTATTTT
CASSVGTGRLTDTQYF
>TRBV7-6|.|TRBD2|TRBJ2-5
TGTGCCAGCAGCTTAGATGTAGCGGGGGTGGAGACCCAGTACTTC
CASSLDVAGVETQYF
>TRBV5-1|.|TRBD1|TRBJ2-2
TGCGCCAGCAGCTTGGGACAGGGTGGCGCCGGGGAGCTGTTTTTT
CASSLGQGGAGELFF
>TRBV27|once|.|TRBJ2-7
TGTGCCAGCAGTTTAAGCAACTACTACGAGCAGTACTTC
CASSLSNYYEQYF
>TRBV12-5|.|TRBD1|TRBJ1-1
TGTGCTAGTGCTTCAGGGGGGAACACTGAAGCTTTCTTT
CASASGGNTEAFF
>TRBV6-1|.|.|TRBJ1-6
TGTGCCAGCAGTGCCCCGAAGGGGGGGAGAAGCAGCTCCTATAATTCACCCCTCCACTTT
CASSAPKGGRSSSYNSPLHF
>TRBV6-6|.|TRBD1|TRBJ2-5
TGTGCCAGCAGTTGGGACAGGATCAAGTACTTC
CASSWDRIKYF
>TRBV6-5|.|TRBD1|TRBJ2-1
TGTGCCAGCAGTTTTGCCGGACAGGGGGCATTCGATGAGCAGTTCTTC
CASSFAGQGAFDEQFF
>TRBV6-1|.|.|TRBJ1-1
TGTGCCAGCAGTAGCCCTCGGGGGGTGGGGGCTTTCTTT
CASSSPRGVGAFF
>TRBV4-3|.|.|TRBJ1-1
TGCGCCAGCAGCCAAGTAGTAAACACTGAAGCTTTCTTT
CASSQVVNTEAFF
>TRBV7-9|.|TRBD1|TRBJ1-1
TGTGCCAGCAGCTTAGGGATACAGGGGGAGGCTTTCTTT
CASSLGIQGEAFF
>TRBV7-2|.|.|TRBJ2-5
TGTGCCAGCAGCCATACGGTAGAGACCCAGTACTTC
CASSHTVETQYF
>TRBV4-3|.|.|TRBJ1-2
TGCGCCAGCAGCCAAGGAAGAGGGTCCTATGGCTACACCTTC
CASSQGRGSYGYTF
>TRBV9|.|TRBD1|TRBJ1-6
TGTGCCAGCAGCCCCGGGACAGGCGAAACCCTCCACTTT
CASSPGTGETLHF
>TRBV4-2|.|TRBD1|TRBJ1-5
TGTGCCAGCAGCCAAGCTCAGGGGGCGAACAATCAGCCCCAGCATTTT
CASSQAQGANNQPQHF
>TRBV18|once|TRBD2|TRBJ2-1
TGTGCCAGCTCACCCGCGGGGGGGGGCACCAATGAGCAGTTCTTC
CASSPAGGGTNEQFF
>TRBV7-9|.|TRBD1|TRBJ2-2
TGTGCCAGCAGCTCAACCGGGACAGTGAACACCGGGGAGCTGTTTTTT
CASSSTGTVNTGELFF
>TRBV6-4|.|TRBD2|TRBJ2-1
TGTGCCAGCAGTGACTCGAGTAGCGGGGGGCATAATGAGCAGTTCTTC
CASSDSSSGGHNEQFF
>TRBV5-1|.|.|TRBJ1-3
TGCGCCAGCAGCTTGGCAGTCCCTGGAAACACCATATATTTT
CASSLAVPGNTIYF
>TRBV7-2|.|TRBD1|TRBJ2-7
TGTGCCAGCAGCCCTGGACAGGCACTCTACGAGCAGTACTTC
CASSPGQALYEQYF